This is a list of T cell receptor beta chains from one sample in a study of cytomegalovirus exposure and HLA in healthy donors. Measured with immunoSEQ multiplex PCR; TCRdb has only the in-frame clones, and not every one. Counted here are roughly 330,000 clones, 87% occurring once; the ten biggest clones make up 1.2%. The sequenced sample consisted of PBMCs. The source is a woman aged 30 to 39 in good health and CMV-seropositive. Each CDR3 is given with its conserved first and last residue. The D gene is left open where the match is weak. A row's size may be missing; if present it is once, few, many or a size class.

j_call v_call d_call clone_size cdr3_nt cdr3_aa
TRBJ2-5 TRBV20-1 NA NA TGCAGTGCTCTTGAGGTAGAGACCCAGTACTTC CSALEVETQYF
TRBJ2-2 TRBV6-5 NA NA TGTGCCAGCAGTTACTATAGCACCAACACCGGGGAGCTGTTTTTT CASSYYSTNTGELFF
TRBJ2-7 TRBV4-3 NA NA TGCGCCAGCAGCCAAGGAGGGGGTAGCGAGCAGTACTTC CASSQGGGSEQYF
TRBJ1-2 TRBV6-1 TRBD1 NA TGTGCCAGCAGTGAAACTTGGACAGGGGACTATGGCTACACCTTC CASSETWTGDYGYTF
TRBJ1-1 TRBV5-1 NA NA TGCGCCAGCAGCTTTTATAGGGGCGACACTGAAGCTTTCTTT CASSFYRGDTEAFF
TRBJ1-6 TRBV7-9 NA NA TGTGCCAGCAGCAAGGGACCCAGGGTCGACAATTCACCCCTCCACTTT CASSKGPRVDNSPLHF
TRBJ2-7 TRBV7-2 TRBD2 NA TGTGCCAGCAGCTTCCCTAGCGGGAGGGCCGTAGTCGAGCAGTACTTC CASSFPSGRAVVEQYF
TRBJ2-7 TRBV9 NA NA TGTGCCAGCAGCGAAGGGGGTAAGACGGCCTACGAGCAGTACTTC CASSEGGKTAYEQYF
TRBJ1-1 TRBV25-1 NA NA TGTGCCAGCAGTGAAGGCGTCCTCCCCGGGGGACACACTGAAGCTTTCTTT CASSEGVLPGGHTEAFF
TRBJ1-5 TRBV6-5 NA NA TGTGCCAGCAGGGTGGGATTGGATCAGCCCCAGCATTTT CASRVGLDQPQHF
TRBJ2-3 TRBV11-2 TRBD2 NA TGTGCCAGCAGCTCGTTTAGCGGGAGCCTCCGGGGAGATACGCAGTATTTT CASSSFSGSLRGDTQYF
TRBJ1-4 TRBV4-3 TRBD1 once TGCGCCAGCAGCCAAACTCCGGGACAGCTTAATGAAAAACTGTTTTTT CASSQTPGQLNEKLFF